These 19 T cell receptor beta chains share one sample of origin, sequenced in a study of shared clonotypes between healthy human individuals (dated by TCRdb to about 2020). Receptors were amplified or captured by the immunoSEQ multiplex PCR assay. This is the immuneACCESS table as TCRdb keeps it, with only in-frame sequences that have V and J called. A part of the clones is gone; compared with another copy, unresolved V genes explain less than half, and the rest is unexplained. The sample table contains about 1.1 million clones; only one count was recorded for roughly 80% of them. The ten biggest clones cover 0.85% to 1% of the sample. Sequencing used memory CD4+ T cells from PBMCs. The cell subset or site label on this specimen signifies: CD45RA-negative fraction. These receptors were taken from a man in his late teens or twenties in good health. Some clones in this sample may be carry-over from other donors' samples.

CDR3 nucleotides: TGTGCCAGCAGCACCGGGACACCCACTGAAGCTTTCTTT. Translating it yields CASSTGTPTEAFF. The V call is TRBV6-5, the J call TRBJ1-1; D perhaps matches TRBD1 (6 bases). V was shortened by 6 bases and J by 4 bases, with 12 bases between the two germline ends. CDR1 is MNHEY and CDR2 is SVGAGI in the germline V gene. This CDR3 contains 13 residues.

This clone was picked up a small number of times. This chain uses TRBV11-2 with TRBJ2-6; either TRBD1 or TRBD2 may fit D (5 bases each). This CDR3 is 16 amino acids long. V was shortened by 4 bases and J by 0 bases, with 10 bases between the two germline ends. Germline CDR1 and CDR2: SGHAT and FQNNGV. The CDR3 protein is CASSSGRNSGANVLTF. CDR3 in DNA: TGTGCCAGCAGCTCGGGACGGAACTCTGGGGCCAACGTCCTGACTTTC.

The chain combines TRBV5-6 with TRBJ2-1; D call uncertain. This CDR3 comprises 15 residues. Germline CDR1 SGHDT, CDR2 YYEEEE. The V end was cut by 2 bases, the J end by 3 bases, with 12 bases between. Here the CDR3 reads CASSFPTASYNEQFF. DNA for the CDR3: TGTGCCAGCAGCTTTCCGACGGCGAGCTACAATGAGCAGTTCTTC.

CDR3 bases: TGTGCCAGCAGTGAATCGATAGGTAATAATGAAAAACTGTTTTTT. It is translated as CASSESIGNNEKLFF. The chain employs TRBV2 and TRBJ1-4; D remains unclear. CDR1 and CDR2 from the germline V gene are SNHLY and FYNNEI. V was trimmed by 2 bases and J by 4 bases, leaving 11 bases between them. CDR3 size: 15 residues.

The chain has TRBV15 and TRBJ1-4; no clear D. The CDR3 covers 14 residues. V was trimmed by 4 bases and J by 7 bases, leaving 13 bases between them. The germline gives CDR1 LNHNV, CDR2 YYDKDF (reference sequence). CDR3 sequence: CATSNRPTAEKLFF. CDR3 coding DNA: TGTGCCACCAGCAACCGACCGACTGCTGAAAAACTGTTTTTT.

About this clone: A read error may explain this, as a much larger clone is one base away. The rearrangement links TRBV28 to TRBJ2-1; possible D gene TRBD2, 6 bases. V was shortened by 2 bases and J by 2 bases, with 10 bases between the two germline ends. This CDR3 is 15 amino acids long. Per germline, CDR1 MDHEN and CDR2 SYDVKM. Here the CDR3 reads CASSLAGRTYNEQFF. The CDR3 bases are TGTGCCAGCAGTTTAGCGGGAAGGACCTACAATGAGCAGTTCTTC.

CDR3 region: CASEGSPTYEQYF. The CDR3 nucleotides read TGTGCCAGCGAAGGATCACCAACCTACGAGCAGTACTTC. The rearrangement uses TRBV28 and TRBJ2-7; D not resolved. This CDR3 has 13 residues. Trimming took off 8 bases at V and 2 bases at J, with 13 bases between the two ends. Germline V gene sequence: CDR1 MDHEN, CDR2 SYDVKM.

A note on this clone: A much bigger clone sits one base away, suggesting this may be a read error. The chain joins TRBV6-5 to TRBJ2-7; 10 bases align to TRBD1. The CDR3 loop spans 15 amino acids. Trimming at V came to 5 bases and at J to 2 bases, leaving 6 bases not matched to a gene. CDR1 MNHEY and CDR2 SVGAGI come from the germline V gene. This chain's CDR3 is CASSPPGTGAYEQYF. CDR3 DNA: TGTGCCAGCAGTCCCCCCGGGACAGGGGCCTACGAGCAGTACTTC.

The V gene is TRBV10-2, the J gene TRBJ1-1, with 11 bases matching TRBD1. The CDR3 extends over 17 amino acids. Trimming cost V 7 bases and J 1 base; bases outside gene matches: 11. Germline CDR1 WSHSY, CDR2 SAAADI. The CDR3, as DNA: TGCGCCAGCATTGCCTGGAGGGGGACAGGGGGGAACACTGAAGCTTTCTTT. It encodes CASIAWRGTGGNTEAFF.

A few counts support this clone. The chain has TRBV7-3 and TRBJ2-2; D remains unclear. Germline CDR1 SGHTA, CDR2 FQGTGA. There are 13 residues in the CDR3. Trimming removed 1 base at V and 3 bases at J, with 3 bases between. CDR3 region: CASSLKDTGELFF. The CDR3 DNA follows: TGTGCCAGCAGCTTAAAGGACACCGGGGAGCTGTTTTTT.

This clone turned up a few times. J is TRBJ1-5 and V is TRBV6-5; unclear D gene. Trimming cost V 5 bases and J 0 bases, with 11 bases left between them. Germline V gives CDR1 MNHEY, CDR2 SVGAGI. The CDR3 loop spans 15 amino acids. The CDR3, as DNA: TGTGCCAGCAGTGCAGGAGTAGATAGCAATCAGCCCCAGCATTTT. Protein product: CASSAGVDSNQPQHF.

The V gene is TRBV5-1, the J gene TRBJ1-4, with D possibly matching TRBD1 (5 bases). V lost 4 bases, J lost 7 bases, and 29 bases lay in between. Germline V CDR1 and CDR2: SGHRS, YFSETQ. The CDR3 runs to 19 residues. In nucleotides, the CDR3 is TGCGCCAGCAGCCCCGGACCCGTAAGGGATGGGGCTCGTGGTGAAAAACTGTTTTTT. Its protein is CASSPGPVRDGARGEKLFF. Combining the CDR3 with reference TRBV5-1 and TRBJ1-4 gives the whole variable domain KAGVTQTPRYLIKTRGQQVTLSCSPISGHRSVSWYQQTPGQGLQFLFEYFSETQRNKGNFPGRFSGRQFSNSRSEMNVSTLELGDSALYLCASSPGPVRDGARGEKLFFGSGTQLSVL.

The chain couples TRBV20-1 to TRBJ2-1; D call uncertain. CDR1 DFQATT and CDR2 SNEGSKA come from the germline V gene (reference sequence). The CDR3 is made up of 11 amino acids. V was pared by 6 bases and J by 8 bases, with 11 bases between. CDR3 sequence reads: CSAPLGHEQFF. The CDR3 DNA follows: TGCAGTGCCCCCCTGGGCCATGAGCAGTTCTTC.

This sequence joins TRBV6-1 and TRBJ2-7; 10 positions match TRBD2. Looked up from germline, CDR1 is MNHNS and CDR2 is SASEGT. Losses at the gene ends were 9 bases for V and 2 bases for J; bases not matched to a gene: 7. The CDR3 covers 14 residues. The CDR3 loop is CASGVAGGTYEQYF. The CDR3, as DNA: TGTGCCAGTGGAGTAGCGGGAGGAACCTACGAGCAGTACTTC.

The chain has TRBV27 and TRBJ2-5, with D possibly being TRBD2 (5 bases). The CDR3 runs 13 residues. Trimming removed 6 bases from V and 2 bases from J, with 10 bases in between. Germline V gene data show CDR1 as MNHEY and CDR2 as SMNVEV (reference sequence). This CDR3 reads CASSGISQETQYF. DNA of the CDR3: TGTGCCAGCAGCGGGATTTCTCAAGAGACCCAGTACTTC.

In its sample, this clone was seen a few times. This chain uses TRBV6-1 with TRBJ2-2; maybe TRBD2 (5 bases). From germline, CDR1 is MNHNS and CDR2 SASEGT. Trimming took 2 bases from V and 1 from J, leaving 8 bases between them. CDR3 length: 15 residues. The CDR3 here is CASSEPGENTGELFF. The DNA for the CDR3 is TGTGCCAGCAGTGAACCCGGGGAGAACACCGGGGAGCTGTTTTTT.

CDR3 loop: CASSPWTRPGETQYF. The CDR3 DNA follows: TGTGCCAGTAGTCCTTGGACTCGGCCGGGAGAGACCCAGTACTTC. The chain employs TRBV19 and TRBJ2-5; tentatively, D is TRBD2 (5 bases). Germline V CDR1 and CDR2: LNHDA, SQIVND (reference sequence). Trimming shortened V by 5 bases and J by 4 bases, and 17 bases separated the two germline ends. This CDR3 contains 15 residues.

V gene TRBV30 combines with J gene TRBJ2-3, with unresolved D. Trimming cost V 1 base and J 3 bases, with 8 bases left between them. The CDR3 has 13 residues. Looked up from germline, CDR1 is GTSNPN and CDR2 is SVGIG (reference sequence). CDR3 amino acids: CAWSGKSTDTQYF. Here the CDR3 DNA reads TGTGCCTGGAGTGGAAAGTCTACAGATACGCAGTATTTT.

The gene calls are TRBV7-8 and TRBJ1-2, with D possibly matching TRBD1 (5 bases). The V gene's germline CDR1 is SGHVS and CDR2 FQNEAQ. The CDR3 is 15 residues long. V gave up 5 bases and J gave up 4 bases, with 17 bases separating them. CDR3 sequence reads: CASSRTGTALYGYTF. In DNA, the CDR3 is TGTGCCAGCAGCCGGACCGGGACTGCTCTCTATGGCTACACCTTC.